This is a list of T cell receptor beta chains from one sample in a study of control samples from healthy donors and cancer patients. TCRdb keeps only in-frame clones here, not all; method: immunoSEQ multiplex PCR. The data show 150,000 or so clones, about 89% seen once. The sequenced sample was blood. Every receptor here comes from a man in his late teens or twenties in good health. Both conserved end residues are part of each CDR3. D genes are given only for firm matches. Rows may omit the clone size; those that give it use once, few, many or a size class.

size: NA; V: TRBV6-2/TRBV6-3; D: NA; J: TRBJ2-2; CDR3: CASSRTENTGELFF; DNA: TGTGCCAGCAGTCGGACGGAGAACACCGGGGAGCTGTTTTTT
size: NA; V: TRBV28; D: NA; J: TRBJ1-6; CDR3: CASSSGLNSPLHF; DNA: TGTGCCAGCAGTTCCGGACTTAATTCACCCCTCCACTTT
size: NA; V: TRBV7-8; D: NA; J: TRBJ1-1; CDR3: CASSPSDIPSVSAFF; DNA: TGTGCCAGCAGCCCCTCGGACATCCCCTCGGTGAGCGCTTTCTTT
size: NA; V: TRBV19; D: NA; J: TRBJ1-6; CDR3: CASSIDGQTNSPLHF; DNA: TGTGCCAGTAGTATCGATGGACAAACAAATTCACCCCTCCACTTT
size: NA; V: TRBV6-2/TRBV6-3; D: NA; J: TRBJ2-1; CDR3: CASSYPNEQFF; DNA: TGTGCCAGCAGTTACCCCAATGAGCAGTTCTTC
size: NA; V: TRBV6-5; D: NA; J: TRBJ2-3; CDR3: CASRYGTYTDTQYF; DNA: TGTGCCAGCAGGTACGGGACATACACAGATACGCAGTATTTT
size: NA; V: TRBV7-3; D: NA; J: TRBJ2-3; CDR3: CASSWQTREGDTQYF; DNA: TGTGCCAGCAGCTGGCAGACTAGGGAAGGGGATACGCAGTATTTT
size: NA; V: TRBV4-2; D: NA; J: TRBJ2-7; CDR3: CASSQEALSSYEQYF; DNA: TGTGCCAGCAGCCAAGAGGCTTTAAGCTCCTACGAGCAGTACTTC
size: NA; V: TRBV4-3; D: NA; J: TRBJ2-7; CDR3: CASSQDHQGNEQYF; DNA: TGCGCCAGCAGCCAAGATCATCAGGGTAACGAGCAGTACTTC
size: once; V: TRBV5-1; D: NA; J: TRBJ1-1; CDR3: CASSLAGSNSNTEAFF; DNA: TGCGCCAGCAGCTTGGCCGGGAGCAATTCGAACACTGAAGCTTTCTTT
size: NA; V: TRBV28; D: TRBD1; J: TRBJ2-7; CDR3: CASNRDRVSEQYF; DNA: TGTGCCAGCAACCGGGACAGGGTTTCCGAGCAGTACTTC
size: NA; V: TRBV2; D: TRBD2; J: TRBJ2-1; CDR3: CASSVGLAGTYNEQFF; DNA: TGTGCCAGCAGTGTCGGACTAGCGGGGACCTACAATGAGCAGTTCTTC
size: NA; V: TRBV2; D: NA; J: TRBJ2-7; CDR3: CASSTRDLPYVQYF; DNA: TGTGCCAGCTCCACCCGGGACTTGCCCTACGTGCAGTACTTC
size: NA; V: TRBV24-1; D: NA; J: TRBJ2-5; CDR3: CATSDLMADTIETQYF; DNA: TGTGCCACCAGTGATTTAATGGCCGATACGATAGAGACCCAGTACTTC
size: once; V: TRBV30; D: NA; J: TRBJ2-5; CDR3: CAWTGTPIGETQYF; DNA: TGTGCCTGGACGGGGACACCCATAGGGGAGACCCAGTACTTC
size: once; V: TRBV29-1; D: NA; J: TRBJ1-1; CDR3: CSVNTGWITEAFF; DNA: TGCAGCGTAAACACAGGGTGGATCACTGAAGCTTTCTTT
size: NA; V: TRBV10-3; D: NA; J: TRBJ1-1; CDR3: CAISARQENTEAFF; DNA: TGTGCCATCAGTGCGCGACAGGAGAACACTGAAGCTTTCTTT
size: NA; V: TRBV18; D: NA; J: TRBJ1-6; CDR3: CASSPIRGGGNSPLHF; DNA: TGTGCCAGCTCACCAATCAGGGGAGGTGGTAATTCACCCCTCCACTTT
size: NA; V: TRBV11-2; D: NA; J: TRBJ2-2; CDR3: CASSSGHAGELFF; DNA: TGTGCCAGCAGCTCGGGGCACGCCGGGGAGCTGTTTTTT
size: NA; V: TRBV6-5; D: NA; J: TRBJ1-1; CDR3: CATLLEGKTEAFF; DNA: TGTGCCACCCTCCTGGAGGGGAAGACTGAAGCTTTCTTT
size: NA; V: TRBV7-2; D: TRBD1; J: TRBJ1-4; CDR3: CASSFTGEEKLFF; DNA: TGTGCCAGCAGCTTCACAGGGGAAGAAAAACTGTTTTTT
size: NA; V: TRBV5-5; D: NA; J: TRBJ1-6; CDR3: CASSLDGPLHF; DNA: TGTGCCAGCAGCTTGGACGGCCCCCTCCACTTT
size: NA; V: TRBV6-1; D: NA; J: TRBJ1-4; CDR3: CASSEWYAAAGNEKLFF; DNA: TGTGCCAGCAGTGAATGGTATGCGGCAGCCGGTAATGAAAAACTGTTTTTT
size: once; V: TRBV5-6; D: TRBD2; J: TRBJ2-7; CDR3: CASSLASSGGYEQYF; DNA: TGTGCCAGCAGCTTGGCCTCTAGCGGGGGCTACGAGCAGTACTTC
size: NA; V: TRBV9; D: NA; J: TRBJ1-2; CDR3: CASTGQVSYGYTF; DNA: TGTGCCAGTACGGGACAAGTCAGCTATGGCTACACCTTC
size: NA; V: TRBV6-5; D: TRBD1; J: TRBJ2-3; CDR3: CASSYSWTGNTDTQYF; DNA: TGTGCCAGCAGTTACTCGTGGACAGGGAATACAGATACGCAGTATTTT
size: NA; V: TRBV6-5; D: TRBD1; J: TRBJ2-2; CDR3: CASTQGANTGELFF; DNA: TGTGCCAGCACTCAGGGGGCGAACACCGGGGAGCTGTTTTTT
size: NA; V: TRBV12-2; D: NA; J: TRBJ1-5; CDR3: CASRLAGNQPQHF; DNA: TGTGCAAGTCGCTTAGCGGGGAATCAGCCCCAGCATTTT
size: NA; V: TRBV7-3; D: NA; J: TRBJ2-1; CDR3: CASSLGTSLVNEQFF; DNA: TGTGCCAGCAGCTTAGGGACATCGCTGGTTAATGAGCAGTTCTTC